The rows below give T cell receptor beta chains drawn from one sample of a study of regulatory T cells in long-lasting Graves disease. Each CDR3 protein gets one entry after TCRdb re-called the multiplex PCR reads with MiXCR. The table has over 450,000 distinct CDR3 sequences, 20% to 25% seen once. The sequencing here drew on peripheral blood mononuclear cells (PBMCs), taken when the disease was refractory, from a patient treated with antithyroid drugs. The receptors originated from a female donor with Graves disease. Each CDR3 is given without its conserved first and last residue. The order of the fields is D gene, V gene, CDR3 protein. D genes are given only for firm matches.

>-|TRBV12-3/TRBV12-4
ASSPGSGGGYT
>TRBD1|TRBV15
ATSRESGRGRQDTQY
>-|TRBV5-5
ASSLSAVNEQF
>-|TRBV27
ASSLKGVERSTSGANVLT
>-|TRBV5-6
ASNHRGAGELF
>TRBD1|TRBV6-1
ASNWDRNTEAF
>TRBD2|TRBV20-1
SARPPGLAGGSTSTDTQY
>-|TRBV27
ASTEGSPGFREQY
>TRBD2|TRBV2
ASSEERVGLADFQETQY
>-|TRBV20-1
SAREEGLGTEAF
>-|TRBV3-1
ASSQDTEVGRPQH
>-|TRBV3-1
ASSQGPGAKLF
>TRBD1|TRBV2
ASSRTFTGGLANYGYT
>-|TRBV28
ASSLPNSFNQPQH
>TRBD2|TRBV19
ASSPIAGVSYNEQF
>-|TRBV3-1
ASSGRENTEAF
>TRBD1|TRBV6-1
ASMSGTGSYEQY
>TRBD1|TRBV7-8
ASSFGTGSGGELF
>TRBD1|TRBV10-3
AISGTARETIYEQY